This TCR beta chain derives from a study of naive and memory T cell subsets. Ligated cDNA underwent four rounds of PCR with nested alpha and beta constant region primers and SP2. TCRdb reanalysed the UMI-ligation and nested PCR reads using MiXCR and keeps one entry per CDR3 protein. The repertoire holds 11,000 to 15,000 distinct CDR3 sequences, with under 6.5% as singletons. Notes on the study in general: Reportedly, tuberculin skin test sites gave far more TCRs than other biopsies. TCR transcript changes with activation or differentiation may affect this RNA method. More TCRs at tuberculin sites were read as hypersensitivity T cell infiltration.

This clonotype was seen a few times. As yet, its antigen is unknown. Regarding treatment: skin biopsy from PPD injection site in Mantoux-positive individual. The library had UMIs added by 3' ligation of an oligonucleotide to TCR cDNA. Trimming cost V 3 bases and J 1 base, with 13 bases left between them. The germline V gene encodes CDR1 DFQATT and CDR2 SNEGSKA (reference sequence). The CDR3 runs 15 residues. This receptor was identified in an adult in good health. This specimen consisted of skin, obtained from a tuberculin skin test site. The chain couples TRBV20-1 to TRBJ1-5, with D maybe TRBD1 (5 bases). The CDR3 nucleotides read TGCAGTGCTAGTTCGGGGACGGCAAGCAATCAGCCCCAGCATTTT. Translated: CSASSGTASNQPQHF.